This TCR beta chain was observed in a study of patients and donors after allogeneic stem cell transplantation. MiXCR, applied by TCRdb to the RT-PCR reads, yields one record per CDR3 protein. The profile shows approximately 20,000 distinct CDR3 sequences, about 5% of them singletons. This clonotype was observed many times. V was cut by 0 bases and J by 0 bases, with 8 bases left in between. The CDR3 has 15 residues. Germline V CDR1 and CDR2: SGDLS, YYNGEE. Material: blood, either unsorted or a sorted T cell fraction (not recorded which). The genes are TRBV9 and TRBJ2-3; possible D gene TRBD2, 5 bases. The clonotype was recovered from a human donor who was either an allogeneic HSCT recipient or a stem cell or donor lymphocyte infusion donor (not recorded which). It is not recorded whose cells these are; they may come from a transplant donor. This CDR3 reads CASSVGGSSTDTQYF. The CDR3 coding sequence is TGTGCCAGCAGCGTAGGCGGGTCTAGCACAGATACGCAGTATTTT.